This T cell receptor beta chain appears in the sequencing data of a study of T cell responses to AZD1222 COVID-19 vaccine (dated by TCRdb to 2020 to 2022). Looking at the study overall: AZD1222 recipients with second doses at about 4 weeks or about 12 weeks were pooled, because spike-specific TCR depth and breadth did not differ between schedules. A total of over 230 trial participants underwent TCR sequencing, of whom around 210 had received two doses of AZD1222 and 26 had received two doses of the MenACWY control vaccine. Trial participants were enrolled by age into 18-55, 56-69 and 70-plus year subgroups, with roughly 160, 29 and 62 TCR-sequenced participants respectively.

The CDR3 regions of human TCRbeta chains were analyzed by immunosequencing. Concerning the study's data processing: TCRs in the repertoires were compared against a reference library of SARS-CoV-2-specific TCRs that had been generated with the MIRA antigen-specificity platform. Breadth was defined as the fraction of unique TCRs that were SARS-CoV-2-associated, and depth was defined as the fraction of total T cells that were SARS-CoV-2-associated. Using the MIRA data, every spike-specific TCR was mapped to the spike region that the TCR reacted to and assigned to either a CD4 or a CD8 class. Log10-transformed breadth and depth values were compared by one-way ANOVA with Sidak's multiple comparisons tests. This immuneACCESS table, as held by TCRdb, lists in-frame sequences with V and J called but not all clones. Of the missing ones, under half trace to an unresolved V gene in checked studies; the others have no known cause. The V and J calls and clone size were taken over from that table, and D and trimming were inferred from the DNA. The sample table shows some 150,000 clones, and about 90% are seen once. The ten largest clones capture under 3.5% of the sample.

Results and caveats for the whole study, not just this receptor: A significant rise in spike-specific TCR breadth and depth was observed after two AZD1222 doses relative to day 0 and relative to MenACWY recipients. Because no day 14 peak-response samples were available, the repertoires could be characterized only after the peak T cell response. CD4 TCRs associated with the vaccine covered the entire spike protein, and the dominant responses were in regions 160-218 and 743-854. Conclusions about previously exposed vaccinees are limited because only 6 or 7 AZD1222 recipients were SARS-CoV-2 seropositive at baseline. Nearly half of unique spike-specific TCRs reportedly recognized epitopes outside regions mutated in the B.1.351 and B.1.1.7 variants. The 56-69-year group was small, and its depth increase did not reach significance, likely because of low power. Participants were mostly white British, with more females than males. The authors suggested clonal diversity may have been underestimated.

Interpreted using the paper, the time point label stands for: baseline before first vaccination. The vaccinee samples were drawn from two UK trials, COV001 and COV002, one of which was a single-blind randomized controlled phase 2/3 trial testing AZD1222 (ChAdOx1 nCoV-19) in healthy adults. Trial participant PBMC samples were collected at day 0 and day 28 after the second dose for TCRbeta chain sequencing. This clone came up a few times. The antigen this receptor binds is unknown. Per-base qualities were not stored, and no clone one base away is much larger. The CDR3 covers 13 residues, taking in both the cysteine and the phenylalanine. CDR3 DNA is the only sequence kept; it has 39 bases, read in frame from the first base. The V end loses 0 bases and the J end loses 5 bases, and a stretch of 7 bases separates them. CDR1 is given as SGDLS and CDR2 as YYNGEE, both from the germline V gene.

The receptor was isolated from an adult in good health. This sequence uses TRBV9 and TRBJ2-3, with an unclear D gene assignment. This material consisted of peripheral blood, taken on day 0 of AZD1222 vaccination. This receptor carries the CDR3 CASSVGLLDTQYF. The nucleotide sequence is TGTGCCAGCAGCGTAGGGCTTTTAGATACGCAGTATTTT. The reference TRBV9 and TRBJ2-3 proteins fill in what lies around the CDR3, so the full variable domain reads DSGVTQTPKHLITATGQRVTLRCSPRSGDLSVYWYQQSLDQGLQFLIQYYNGEERAKGNILERFSAQQFPDLHSELNLSSLELGDSALYFCASSVGLLDTQYFGPGTRLTVL.